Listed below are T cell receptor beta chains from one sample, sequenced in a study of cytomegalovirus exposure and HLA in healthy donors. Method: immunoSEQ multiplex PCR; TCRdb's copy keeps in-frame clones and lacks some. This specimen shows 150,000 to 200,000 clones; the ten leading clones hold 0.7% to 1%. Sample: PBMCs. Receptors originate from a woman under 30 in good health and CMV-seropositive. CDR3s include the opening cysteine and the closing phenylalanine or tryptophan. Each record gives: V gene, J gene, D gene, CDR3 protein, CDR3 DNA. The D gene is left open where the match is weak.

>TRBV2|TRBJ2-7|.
CASSEQYYEQYF
TGTGCCAGCAGTGAACAGTACTACGAGCAGTACTTC
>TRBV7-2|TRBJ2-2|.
CASSLDRVANTGELFF
TGTGCCAGCAGCTTAGACCGGGTCGCGAACACCGGGGAGCTGTTTTTT
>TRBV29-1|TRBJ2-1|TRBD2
CSVGSGGRNEQFF
TGCAGCGTTGGTAGCGGGGGTCGTAATGAGCAGTTCTTC
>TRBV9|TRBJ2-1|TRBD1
CASSADRASYNEQFF
TGTGCCAGCAGCGCGGACAGGGCATCCTACAATGAGCAGTTCTTC
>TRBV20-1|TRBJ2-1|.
CSARAYNEQFF
TGCAGTGCTAGAGCATACAATGAGCAGTTCTTC
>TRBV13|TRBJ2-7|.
CASSLELLQGLSNEQYF
TGTGCCAGCAGCTTAGAACTCTTACAGGGCCTATCGAACGAGCAGTACTTC
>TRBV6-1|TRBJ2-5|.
CASSPGLIQETQYF
TGTGCCAGCAGCCCGGGACTGATCCAAGAGACCCAGTACTTC
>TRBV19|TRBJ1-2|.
CASSAGDYGYTF
TGTGCCAGTAGTGCAGGGGACTATGGCTACACCTTC
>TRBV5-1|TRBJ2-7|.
CASSFGLGYEQYF
TGCGCCAGCAGCTTTGGCCTAGGCTACGAGCAGTACTTC
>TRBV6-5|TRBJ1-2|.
CASTLPGHSGYTF
TGTGCCAGCACCCTTCCGGGACATAGTGGCTACACCTTC
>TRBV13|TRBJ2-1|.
CASSLTVAEQFF
TGTGCCAGCAGCCTCACAGTCGCTGAGCAGTTCTTC
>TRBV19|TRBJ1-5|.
CASSIGGVQGPSQHF
TGTGCCAGTAGTATCGGGGGGGTACAGGGTCCGTCCCAGCATTTT
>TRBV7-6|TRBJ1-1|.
CASSLGGGWTEAFF
TGTGCCAGCAGCTTAGGGGGGGGGTGGACTGAAGCTTTCTTT
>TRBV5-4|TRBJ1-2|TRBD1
CASSLDRGYGYTF
TGTGCCAGCAGTTTGGACAGGGGCTATGGCTACACCTTC
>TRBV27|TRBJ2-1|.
CASSLRQLYNEQFF
TGTGCCAGCAGTTTGAGGCAGTTATACAATGAGCAGTTCTTC
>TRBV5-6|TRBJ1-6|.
CASSYRSNSPLHF
TGTGCCAGCAGCTACAGGAGTAATTCACCCCTCCACTTT
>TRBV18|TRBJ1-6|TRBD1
CASSSGQGGINSPLHF
TGTGCCAGCTCATCCGGACAGGGGGGCATCAATTCACCCCTCCACTTT
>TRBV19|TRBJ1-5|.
CASTDFRERNQPQHF
TGTGCCAGTACCGACTTTAGGGAGCGCAATCAGCCCCAGCATTTT
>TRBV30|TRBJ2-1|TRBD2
CAWSVLGGLAGDNEQFF
TGTGCCTGGAGTGTACTCGGAGGGCTAGCGGGGGACAATGAGCAGTTCTTC
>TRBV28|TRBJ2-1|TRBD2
CASRTSGVYNEQFF
TGTGCCAGCAGGACTAGCGGGGTTTACAATGAGCAGTTCTTC
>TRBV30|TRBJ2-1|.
CAWSWGQGEQFF
TGTGCCTGGAGTTGGGGGCAGGGGGAGCAGTTCTTC
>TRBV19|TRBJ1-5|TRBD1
CASSTLRTGVYQPQHF
TGTGCCAGTAGTACTTTAAGGACAGGGGTTTACCAGCCCCAGCATTTT
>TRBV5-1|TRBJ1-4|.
CASSLETGLAEKLFF
TGCGCCAGCAGCTTGGAAACAGGGCTGGCTGAAAAACTGTTTTTT
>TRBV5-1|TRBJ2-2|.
CASSPTSGRGTGELFF
TGCGCCAGCAGCCCGACTTCGGGGCGGGGCACCGGGGAGCTGTTTTTT
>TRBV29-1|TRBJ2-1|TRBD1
CSPRTGDNEQFF
TGCAGCCCGAGGACAGGCGACAATGAGCAGTTCTTC
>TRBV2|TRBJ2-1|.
CASRRENNEQFF
TGTGCCAGCAGGAGGGAGAACAATGAGCAGTTCTTC
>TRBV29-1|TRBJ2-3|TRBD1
CSVGTGEDTQYF
TGCAGCGTTGGGACAGGGGAGGATACGCAGTATTTT
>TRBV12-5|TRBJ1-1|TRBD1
CASGLIVTGGNTEAFF
TGTGCTAGTGGTTTGATCGTGACAGGGGGAAACACTGAAGCTTTCTTT
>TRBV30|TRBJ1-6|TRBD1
CAWSLPGQGSLNSPLHF
TGTGCCTGGAGTCTCCCGGGACAGGGGTCCCTTAATTCACCCCTCCACTTT
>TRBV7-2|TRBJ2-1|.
CASSLLARGSEQFF
TGTGCCAGCAGCCTTCTAGCTAGGGGGAGTGAGCAGTTCTTC
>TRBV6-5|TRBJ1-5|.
CASRGQGLGQPQHF
TGTGCCAGCAGGGGGCAGGGGCTAGGCCAGCCCCAGCATTTT
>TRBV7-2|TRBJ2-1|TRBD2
CASSFVAGRNEQFF
TGTGCCAGCAGCTTTGTAGCGGGCCGTAATGAGCAGTTCTTC
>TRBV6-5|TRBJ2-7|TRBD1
CASANHRGTYEQYF
TGTGCCAGCGCTAATCACAGGGGAACCTACGAGCAGTACTTC
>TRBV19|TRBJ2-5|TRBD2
CASTNGRFQETQYF
TGTGCCAGTACGAACGGGAGGTTCCAAGAGACCCAGTACTTC
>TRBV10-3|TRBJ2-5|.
CAISEPQRGRETQYF
TGTGCCATCAGTGAGCCGCAGAGAGGCAGAGAGACCCAGTACTTC
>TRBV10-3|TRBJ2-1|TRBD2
CAIASSGSGSSYNEQFF
TGTGCCATCGCGTCTAGCGGGAGTGGAAGCTCCTACAATGAGCAGTTCTTC
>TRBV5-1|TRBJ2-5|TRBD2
CASSLVGAGGQETQYF
TGCGCCAGCAGCTTGGTAGGCGCGGGGGGGCAAGAGACCCAGTACTTC
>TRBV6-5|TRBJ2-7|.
CASSVGDGGSYEQYF
TGTGCCAGCAGTGTGGGGGACGGGGGTTCCTACGAGCAGTACTTC
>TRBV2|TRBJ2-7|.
CAGGQQLSYEQYF
TGTGCCGGTGGACAGCAGCTCTCCTACGAGCAGTACTTC
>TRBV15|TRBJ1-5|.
CATSRTGARGANQPQHF
TGTGCCACCAGCAGGACGGGAGCGCGCGGCGCTAATCAGCCCCAGCATTTT
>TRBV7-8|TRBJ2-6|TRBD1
CASSSDRAGANVLTF
TGTGCCAGCAGCTCAGACAGGGCTGGGGCCAACGTCCTGACTTTC
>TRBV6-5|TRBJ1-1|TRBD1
CASSLQGNVNTEAFF
TGTGCCAGCAGTCTACAGGGGAACGTGAACACTGAAGCTTTCTTT
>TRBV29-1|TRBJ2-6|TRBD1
CSVDPGQGSGANVLTF
TGCAGCGTGGACCCGGGACAGGGCTCCGGGGCCAACGTCCTGACTTTC